This T cell receptor beta chain was retrieved from a study of blood T cell repertoires in COVID-19. About the study: In each case, the material was cDNA or gDNA derived from T cells, B-cell-depleted T cells, or PBMCs.

Resolution of symptoms, clearance, or two negative PCRs was present in recovered Cohort 3 donors. Trimming cost V 5 bases and J 0 bases, with 3 bases left between them. The germline V gene encodes CDR1 SGHAT and CDR2 FQNNGV. The CDR3 extends over 12 amino acids. Measured with immunoSEQ multiplex PCR; TCRdb has only the in-frame clones, and not every one. The data contain around 300,000 clones, over 85% of them singletons. This TCR derives from a woman in her sixties or seventies who had recovered from COVID-19. Sequencing used PBMCs or T cells enriched from blood (not recorded which). This rearrangement joins TRBV11-2 to TRBJ2-3, with D hard to call. The DNA for the CDR3 is TGTGCCAGCAGCCCGAGCACAGATACGCAGTATTTT. This translates into CASSPSTDTQYF.